This T cell receptor (beta chain) emerged from a study of vaccination and CD4 T cells after COVID-19. Treatment defined: approximately 9-day PBMC culture with coronavirus spike peptide pools or control peptides (ViraFEST assay). On this clonotype: As yet, its antigen is unknown.

With the Oncomine TCR Beta short-read assay, DNA from cultured CD4+ T cells was sequenced. TCRdb re-analysed the PCR reads in MiXCR, keeping a single row per CDR3 protein. The sample lists 15,000 or so distinct CDR3 sequences; about 26% were seen once. The TCR comes from a human donor with COVID-19. Sequences were obtained from cultured CD4+ T cells from blood.

CDR3: CASSGPGHKLYGYTF. The CDR3 nucleotides are TGCGCCAGCAGCGGGCCGGGACACAAACTCTATGGCTACACCTTC. The chain links TRBV5-1 to TRBJ1-2, with D maybe TRBD1 (6 bases). This CDR3 region has 15 residues. CDR1 is SGHRS and CDR2 is YFSETQ in the germline V gene. Trimming took 4 bases from V and 4 from J, leaving 17 bases between them.